This T cell receptor (beta chain) was identified during a study of blood T cell repertoires in COVID-19. Study-wide context: COVID-19 samples collected from the United States, Italy and Spain covered acute and convalescent phases. T cells, B-cell-depleted T cells, or PBMCs provided the cDNA or gDNA that served as material.

V was pared by 5 bases and J by 7 bases, with 15 bases between. CDR3 length: 15 residues. Germline V lookup: CDR1 MGHDK, CDR2 SYGVNS. The authors' processing: Reference gene primer amplification in the assay estimated nucleated cell counts. The data were produced by immunoSEQ multiplex PCR, yet TCRdb's version contains in-frame clones alone and is incomplete. V, J and clone size derive from that table, while D and trimming were established from the DNA sequence. The sample includes some 270,000 clones, around 86% of them seen just once. Each participant's cohort was designated according to participant-reported clinical history.

This sequence joins TRBV25-1 and TRBJ1-6, with D perhaps matching TRBD1 (5 bases). Sequenced: PBMCs or T cells enriched from blood (not recorded which). The receptor was isolated from a woman aged 40 to 50 who had recovered from COVID-19. The DNA of the CDR3 is TGTGCCAGCAGTCCATCGGCAGGGCAAAATTCACCCCTCCACTTT. It encodes CASSPSAGQNSPLHF. The full variable domain, in which reference TRBV25-1 and TRBJ1-6 provide the parts outside the CDR3, is EADIYQTPRYLVIGTGKKITLECSQTMGHDKMYWYQQDPGMELHLIHYSYGVNSTEKGDLSSESTVSRIRTEHFPLTLESARPSHTSQYLCASSPSAGQNSPLHFGNGTRLTVT.